The rows below give T cell receptor beta chains drawn from one sample of a study of brain T cells in children with intractable seizures. Sequenced by immunoSEQ multiplex PCR; TCRdb stores in-frame clones only, minus some. The data show some 64,000 clones, with 90% to 96% seen just once and more than 0.3% held by the top ten. This material consisted of peripheral blood, taken at surgery. All receptors come from a boy younger than two with focal cortical dysplasia and intractable seizures. The CDR3 runs from the conserved cysteine through the conserved F or W. Each record gives: V gene, clone size, J gene, D gene, CDR3 DNA, CDR3 protein. D genes are given only for firm matches. Some rows mark clone size as missing; the rest say once, few, many or name a class of expanded clone.

TRBV24-1	-	TRBJ2-6	-	TGTGCCACCTCGGGTACGAGGGGGGTGGGGGCCAACGTCCTGACTTTC	CATSGTRGVGANVLTF
TRBV9	-	TRBJ2-1	-	TGTGCCAGCAGCGTAGCCCGGAGTGACAATGAGCAGTTCTTC	CASSVARSDNEQFF
TRBV5-1	-	TRBJ2-1	-	TGCGCCAGCAGCTTGACAGCGGATAACAATGAGCAGTTCTTC	CASSLTADNNEQFF
TRBV19	-	TRBJ2-5	TRBD2	TGTGCCAGTAGTATGCTAGCGGGAGGTAATCAAGAGACCCAGTACTTC	CASSMLAGGNQETQYF
TRBV20-1	-	TRBJ2-1	TRBD2	TGCAGTGCTGGTGGGACTAGCGGGGGTAATTTCTACAATGAGCAGTTCTTC	CSAGGTSGGNFYNEQFF
TRBV18	-	TRBJ2-5	TRBD2	TGTGCCAGCTCACCGAGCGGGGGTATCCAAGAGACCCAGTACTTC	CASSPSGGIQETQYF
TRBV28	-	TRBJ2-7	TRBD1	TGTGCCAGCAGTTTTCTCGGGACAGTACATAAAAGGTACTTC	CASSFLGTVHKRYF
TRBV2	-	TRBJ2-7	-	TGTGCCAGTACACAGGGCTACGAGCAGTACTTC	CASTQGYEQYF
TRBV11-2	-	TRBJ1-1	-	TGTGCCAGCAGCTTTGGGACGCAGAACACTGAAGCCTTCTTT	CASSFGTQNTEAFF
TRBV15	-	TRBJ1-5	TRBD1	TGTGCCACCAGCAGACCCCCGGGACAGGGGTCTAATAGCAATCAGCCCCAGCATTTT	CATSRPPGQGSNSNQPQHF
TRBV12-5	-	TRBJ2-3	-	TGTGCTAGTGGTTTGGGGGCTTTAGTTGGCACAGATACGCAGTATTTT	CASGLGALVGTDTQYF
TRBV9	-	TRBJ2-1	-	TGTGCCAGCAGCGCCAGGGCTATTGGGGAGCAGTTCTTC	CASSARAIGEQFF
TRBV5-1	once	TRBJ2-1	-	TGCGCCAGCAGCGGGGCGGTCTCCTACAATGAGCAGTTCTTC	CASSGAVSYNEQFF
TRBV2	-	TRBJ1-1	-	TGTGCCAGCAGTGTTCACAGATTGAACACTGAAGCTTTCTTT	CASSVHRLNTEAFF
TRBV16	-	TRBJ1-2	-	TGTGCCAGCAGCCAATCCGTTGGGATCGGGCCTGCGCGTGGCTACACCTTC	CASSQSVGIGPARGYTF
TRBV27	-	TRBJ1-1	-	TGTGCCAGCAGTTTACACAGGGCCTACACTGAAGCTTTCTTT	CASSLHRAYTEAFF
TRBV6-2/TRBV6-3	-	TRBJ1-5	-	TGTGCCAGCAGTTACCCCCGCGGCAGGAGCAATCAGCCCCAGCATTTT	CASSYPRGRSNQPQHF
TRBV5-8	-	TRBJ2-6	-	TGTGCCAGCAGCTTGGCTCGCGGGACGCCCTCTGGGGCCAACGTCCTGACTTTC	CASSLARGTPSGANVLTF
TRBV9	-	TRBJ1-1	-	TGTGCCAGCAGGCCGGGAATTGGGGGGACTGAAGCTTTCTTT	CASRPGIGGTEAFF
TRBV6-5	-	TRBJ1-1	TRBD1	TGTGCCAGCAGTTACCTGACAGGGGCCACTGAAGCTTTCTTT	CASSYLTGATEAFF
TRBV2	-	TRBJ2-7	-	TGTGCCAGCAGTGAAGAAGGTTTCGAGCAGTACTTC	CASSEEGFEQYF
TRBV10-3	-	TRBJ1-1	-	TGTGCCATCGGCGCTAAGAACACTGAAGCTTTCTTT	CAIGAKNTEAFF
TRBV5-5	once	TRBJ1-1	TRBD1	TGTGCCAGCAGCCGACAGGGGCGGACTGAAGCTTTCTTT	CASSRQGRTEAFF
TRBV5-4	-	TRBJ2-3	-	TGTGCCAGCACCCCCCCGGGGGAAGATACGCAGTATTTT	CASTPPGEDTQYF
TRBV5-6	-	TRBJ2-2	TRBD1	TGTGCCAGCAGCTTCCACAGGGGCGGGACCGGGGAGCTGTTTTTT	CASSFHRGGTGELFF
TRBV7-2	-	TRBJ1-1	-	TGTGCCAGCAGCCGTGGAACTGAAGCTTTCTTT	CASSRGTEAFF
TRBV20-1	-	TRBJ2-5	-	TGCAGTGCTAGCGTAAAAGAGACCCAGTACTTC	CSASVKETQYF
TRBV19	-	TRBJ2-7	-	TGTGCCAGTAGTACACAGGGTAGGGCCTACGAGCAGTACTTC	CASSTQGRAYEQYF
TRBV19	-	TRBJ1-1	TRBD1	TGTGCCAGTAGTACAACAGGGGGCCGGTATGGTGAAGCTTTCTTT	CASSTTGGRYGEAFF
TRBV10-3	-	TRBJ2-2	-	TGTGCCACCGGGACTTCGAACACCGGGGAGCTGTTTTTT	CATGTSNTGELFF
TRBV7-9	-	TRBJ2-1	TRBD2	TGTGCCAGCAGCCCCCGGCTGGGACTAGCGAGAAATGAGCAGTTCTTC	CASSPRLGLARNEQFF
TRBV3-1/TRBV3-2	-	TRBJ2-5	TRBD2	TGTGCCAGCAGCCATCCCCCGGGACTAGTCATAGAGACCCAGTACTTC	CASSHPPGLVIETQYF
TRBV9	-	TRBJ2-7	TRBD1	TGTGCCAGCAGCGTAGGGGGACAGGGGGCATACGAGCAGTACTTC	CASSVGGQGAYEQYF
TRBV2	once	TRBJ2-2	TRBD2	TGTGCCAGCAAGCGGGAGGGGAACACCGGGGAGCTGTTTTTT	CASKREGNTGELFF
TRBV7-2	-	TRBJ1-3	TRBD1	TGTGCCAGCAGCTTAATTGGACAGGTCTCTGGAAACACCATATATTTT	CASSLIGQVSGNTIYF
TRBV12-5	-	TRBJ1-5	-	TGTGCTAGTGGTTTTATCCCAATGACGACAGGTAGGAGCAATCAGCCCCAGCATTTT	CASGFIPMTTGRSNQPQHF
TRBV6-1	-	TRBJ2-7	-	TGTGCCAGCAGGGAAAGCCCAGGACAGAAATTGATCTCCTACGAGCAGTACTTC	CASRESPGQKLISYEQYF
TRBV5-1	-	TRBJ2-4	-	TGCGCCAGCCGCCCGGCTCACGAGATAGCCAAAAACATTCAGTACTTC	CASRPAHEIAKNIQYF
TRBV11-1	-	TRBJ1-6	-	TGTGCCAGCAGCTTAATCCGACAGAATAATTCACCCCTCCACTTT	CASSLIRQNNSPLHF
TRBV21-1	-	TRBJ2-7	-	TGTGCCAGCAGCAAAGCGGGGTATCACCGAGCCGAGTGCGAGCAGTACTTC	CASSKAGYHRAECEQYF
TRBV4-2	-	TRBJ1-5	-	TGTGCCAGCAGCCTAGATTCGCAGCCCCAGCATTTT	CASSLDSQPQHF
TRBV7-8	-	TRBJ2-3	-	TGTGCCAGCAGCTTAGTATACGGGGTAGATACGCAGTATTTT	CASSLVYGVDTQYF
TRBV5-1	-	TRBJ2-5	TRBD2	TGCGCCAGCAGCACGGGGGGATTGCAAGAGACCCAGTACTTC	CASSTGGLQETQYF
TRBV15	-	TRBJ2-5	TRBD2	TGTGCCACCAGCAGAGATATCCCTAGGCGGGAGGTATCAGAGACCCAGTACTTC	CATSRDIPRREVSETQYF
TRBV5-4	-	TRBJ2-7	-	TGTGCCAGCAGCTTCGGACAGTCAGCGTACGAGCAGTACTTC	CASSFGQSAYEQYF